This T cell receptor beta chain was sequenced for a study of blood T cells in healthy people across ages. Study-level results: Getting older went along with TCR beta diversity per million T cells dropping roughly linearly.

With a J-beta primer mix and a sample-barcoded 5' primer, a second PCR ran about 7 to 12 cycles. One entry per CDR3 protein results from TCRdb running MiXCR on the 5' RACE reads. The sample carries more than 900,000 distinct CDR3 sequences, roughly a quarter recorded once. Trimming left V 5 bases short and J 9 bases short, with 14 bases between. Germline loops: CDR1 SQVTM, CDR2 ANQGSEA. The CDR3 runs 13 residues. A few counts support this clonotype. Its antigen is as yet unknown. This sample also appeared in a second study, on T cells of mothers and their children. Turning to that study: A slight, non-significant increase in overlap was found for related mother-child pairs relative to unrelated pairs.

Sequencing was done on a sample of blood. The source is a girl aged 2-9 years in good health. This chain joins TRBV29-1 and TRBJ1-6, with a weak D call TRBD1 (5 bases). The CDR3 region has the DNA TGCAGCGTTTCGGACACAGCTTCTTCACCCCTCCACTTT. Translating it yields CSVSDTASSPLHF.